The rows below give T cell receptor beta chains drawn from one sample of a study of blood T cells in healthy people across ages. TCRdb re-derived calls from the 5' RACE reads in MiXCR, one entry per CDR3 protein. The sample lists roughly 730,000 distinct CDR3 sequences, roughly 50% seen once, with 25% to 30% in the top ten. The sample consisted of blood. These receptor sequences come from a man in his forties in good health. CDR3s include the opening cysteine and the closing phenylalanine or tryptophan. D genes are given only for firm matches. Rows give clone size only sometimes, using once, few, many, or a class for an expanded clone.

D | J | size | V | CDR3 | DNA
. | TRBJ2-7 | . | TRBV7-3 | CASGVKGAGEQYF | TGTGCCAGCGGCGTAAAGGGTGCGGGCGAGCAGTACTTC
. | TRBJ2-1 | once | TRBV14 | CASSQDLPVGSYNEQFF | TGTGCCAGCAGCCAAGATTTACCCGTGGGCTCCTACAATGAGCAGTTCTTC
. | TRBJ1-5 | . | TRBV2 | CASRQDASFQPQHF | TGTGCCAGCAGGCAAGACGCGAGCTTTCAGCCCCAGCATTTT
. | TRBJ2-5 | few | TRBV5-1 | CASSARSETQYF | TGCGCCAGCAGCGCCCGTTCGGAGACCCAGTACTTC
. | TRBJ2-7 | . | TRBV20-1 | CSARVSAEYEQYF | TGCAGTGCTAGAGTATCGGCGGAATACGAGCAGTACTTC
. | TRBJ1-4 | . | TRBV7-9 | CASSLGRERYLDEKLFF | TGTGCCAGCAGCTTAGGAAGGGAAAGATACCTGGATGAAAAACTGTTTTTT
. | TRBJ1-5 | . | TRBV6-2/TRBV6-3 | CASSYSASQPQHF | TGTGCCAGCAGTTACTCAGCTAGTCAGCCCCAGCATTTT
TRBD1 | TRBJ2-5 | . | TRBV12-3/TRBV12-4 | CASSLGTGAETQYF | TGTGCCAGCAGTTTAGGGACAGGGGCGGAGACCCAGTACTTC
. | TRBJ2-7 | . | TRBV5-5 | CASSMDRLEIQYF | TGTGCCAGCAGCATGGACAGATTAGAGATCCAGTACTTC
TRBD1 | TRBJ1-5 | . | TRBV20-1 | CSARVISETGIVQPQHF | TGCAGTGCTAGGGTCATATCGGAGACAGGGATTGTACAGCCCCAGCATTTT
. | TRBJ2-1 | . | TRBV28 | CASSLLVGAYNEQFF | TGTGCCAGCAGTTTGTTGGTCGGGGCCTACAATGAGCAGTTCTTC
TRBD1 | TRBJ1-2 | few | TRBV6-5 | CASSPPGGYYGYTF | TGTGCCAGCAGTCCCCCAGGGGGGTACTATGGCTACACCTTC
. | TRBJ2-5 | . | TRBV29-1 | CSVEAQLQLWETQYF | TGCAGCGTTGAAGCCCAACTTCAACTGTGGGAGACCCAGTACTTC
TRBD2 | TRBJ2-1 | . | TRBV20-1 | CSAQTAGGSYNEQFF | TGCAGTGCTCAGACAGCGGGAGGCTCCTACAATGAGCAGTTCTTC
. | TRBJ1-1 | . | TRBV5-1 | CASSLGMMEAFF | TGCGCCAGCAGCTTGGGGATGATGGAAGCTTTCTTT
. | TRBJ2-7 | . | TRBV2 | CASSGGVTYNEQYF | TGTGCCAGCAGTGGGGGAGTTACCTACAATGAGCAGTACTTC
TRBD1 | TRBJ2-5 | few | TRBV29-1 | CSVGPGGRPEETQYF | TGCAGCGTTGGACCAGGGGGCCGCCCCGAGGAGACCCAGTACTTC
TRBD1 | TRBJ1-1 | . | TRBV20-1 | CSASGQGGLYAFF | TGCAGTGCGTCGGGACAGGGAGGTTTATATGCTTTCTTT
. | TRBJ2-7 | . | TRBV6-5 | CASSYSVSGESSPYEQYF | TGTGCCAGCAGTTACTCGGTGTCGGGAGAAAGCTCCCCCTACGAGCAGTACTTC
TRBD2 | TRBJ2-5 | . | TRBV12-3/TRBV12-4 | CASRRTTGGSYNEQYF | TGTGCCAGCAGACGCACGACCGGGGGGTCCTACAATGAGCAGTACTTC
. | TRBJ1-1 | . | TRBV10-3 | CAIGRQAELSSEAFF | TGTGCCATCGGCCGGCAGGCCGAGTTATCGTCTGAAGCTTTCTTT